Sequencing of this T cell receptor (beta chain) was carried out in a study of OX40 agonist ivuxolimab in advanced cancers. Study summary: Patients achieving partial responses numbered three: one hepatocellular carcinoma case and two cutaneous melanoma cases. Study findings and constraints: Mean expanded clone counts were higher in CD8+ than CD4+ T cells.

The data were produced by immunoSEQ multiplex PCR, yet TCRdb's version contains in-frame clones alone and is incomplete. The data show roughly 20,000 clones, around 87% seen once. The germline V gene has CDR1 MNHNS and CDR2 SASEGT. The V segment lost 5 bases and the J segment 5 bases; nucleotides outside the gene matches: 11. This CDR3 is 15 amino acids long. On this clone itself: Its target is not known.

At baseline, cycle 4 day 1, and cycle 7 day 1, blood was sampled. This rearrangement joins TRBV6-1 to TRBJ2-7; 8 bases fit TRBD1. This sample comprised CD4+ or CD8+ T cells sorted from blood, obtained in a trial of the OX40 agonist ivuxolimab. The clonotype originates from an adult with an advanced solid tumor such as melanoma, head and neck, liver or kidney cancer. The CDR3 sequence is CASSSSGGLNHEQYF. CDR3 nucleotide sequence: TGTGCCAGCAGTTCGTCAGGGGGCTTAAACCACGAGCAGTACTTC.